This T cell receptor (beta chain) was captured by sequencing in a study of blood T cell repertoires in COVID-19. Study context: COVID-19 samples collected from the United States, Italy and Spain covered acute and convalescent phases. PBMCs, B-cell-depleted T cells, or T cells were the source of the cDNA or gDNA that made up the material.

Original methodology: Reference gene primer amplification gave estimated nucleated cell counts. Generated by immunoSEQ multiplex PCR, the TCRdb table keeps only in-frame clones and is missing some. V and J calls and clone size are those listed in that table; D and trimming were worked out from the DNA. The sample lists about 200,000 clones; over 75% were seen once. The CDR3 consists of 16 residues. Germline lookup yields CDR1 LGHDT and CDR2 YNNKEL (reference sequence). V was clipped by 4 bases and J by 0 bases, with 13 bases between them. The receptor was derived from a man aged 40-49 years with active or convalescent COVID-19. The material sequenced was peripheral blood. This chain joins TRBV3-1 (or the pseudogene TRBV3-2) and TRBJ2-4; D is perhaps TRBD2 (5 bases). The CDR3 DNA sequence: TGTGCCAGCAGCCGCCGAGACGGACTAGCCAAAAACATTCAGTACTTC. Translated: CASSRRDGLAKNIQYF.